The rows below give T cell receptor beta chains drawn from one sample of a study of vaccination effects on CD4 cells after COVID-19. TCRdb's table, derived via immunoSEQ multiplex PCR, lists solely in-frame clones and lacks some. The data show around 47,000 clones, with around 72% seen just once and roughly 30% held by the top ten. These receptors' antigens are unknown. The sample consisted of CD4+ T cells from PBMCs cultured with a peptide pool, taken before COVID-19 vaccination. The receptors here all came from a human donor who had a prior SARS-CoV-2 infection. Both conserved end residues are part of each CDR3. A D gene is named only where the DNA matches it firmly. Size values are once, few and many counts, or a class for expanded clones, and some rows have none.

TRBJ2-1,-,few,TRBV30,TGTGCCTGGAGTGATCCCCTCATTGCGGATTATAATGAGCAGTTCTTC,CAWSDPLIADYNEQFF
TRBJ2-6,-,-,TRBV4-2,TGTGCCAGCAGCCAAGATTTGCGGGGCCTCGCTGGGGCCAACGTCCTGACTTTC,CASSQDLRGLAGANVLTF
TRBJ1-1,-,few,TRBV7-9,TGTGCCAGCAGCTTAGTTATTGGGGGCACTGAAGCTTTCTTT,CASSLVIGGTEAFF
TRBJ2-7,TRBD1,few,TRBV6-5,TGTGCCAGCAGTTACCGACCGACAGGGGCGACCTACGAGCAGTACTTC,CASSYRPTGATYEQYF
TRBJ1-2,-,-,TRBV9,TGTGCCAGCAGCGCCAGACCAGGGGAGACTAACTATGGCTACACCTTC,CASSARPGETNYGYTF
TRBJ2-5,-,-,TRBV5-1,TGCGCCAGCAGCTTGGGAGGGGCGCAAGAGACCCAGTACTTC,CASSLGGAQETQYF
TRBJ2-7,-,-,TRBV4-3,TGCGCCAGCAGCCAAGGTGCCGGGACTTACTACGAGCAGTACTTC,CASSQGAGTYYEQYF
TRBJ1-1,-,-,TRBV10-3,TGTGCCATCAGTGGACCGGACAGCTTAGGGACAATGAACACTGAAGCTTTCTTT,CAISGPDSLGTMNTEAFF
TRBJ2-6,TRBD2,-,TRBV10-3,TGTGCCATCAGTTCCACTAGCGCGGGGGCCAACGTCCTGACTTTC,CAISSTSAGANVLTF
TRBJ2-3,TRBD2,few,TRBV7-3,TGTGCCAGCAGCTTCAAAGTTGGGGGGGTTGGAGATACGCAGTATTTT,CASSFKVGGVGDTQYF
TRBJ2-1,-,few,TRBV15,TGTGCCACCAGCAGAGTGGGACGGATATACAATGAGCAGTTCTTC,CATSRVGRIYNEQFF
TRBJ2-5,-,-,TRBV28,TGTGCCAGCAGTTATGTGGTGACACAAGAGACCCAGTACTTC,CASSYVVTQETQYF
TRBJ1-2,-,-,TRBV9,TGTGCCAGCAGCGTAGACGGACACTATGGCTACACCTTC,CASSVDGHYGYTF
TRBJ1-2,TRBD1,-,TRBV3-1/TRBV3-2,TGTGCCAGCAGCCGTAGGGGACAGGGGGCCGTCTATGGCTACACCTTC,CASSRRGQGAVYGYTF
TRBJ2-3,TRBD1,-,TRBV5-1,TGCGCCAGCAGCTTAGACAGGGTGACAGATACGCAGTATTTT,CASSLDRVTDTQYF
TRBJ2-5,-,-,TRBV12-3/TRBV12-4,TGTGCCAGCAGTTTGTCAGGGGAGACCCAGTACTTC,CASSLSGETQYF
TRBJ1-4,-,-,TRBV7-9,TGTGCCAGCAGCTTGTCCGATGAAAAACTGTTTTTT,CASSLSDEKLFF
TRBJ2-1,-,-,TRBV11-3,TGTGCCAGCAGCTTACAAACCTACAATGAGCAGTTCTTC,CASSLQTYNEQFF
TRBJ1-1,-,-,TRBV5-1,TGCGCCAGCAGCTTGAAATTGGACACTGAAGCTTTCTTT,CASSLKLDTEAFF
TRBJ2-3,TRBD2,-,TRBV6-9,TGTGCCAGCAGGGACTGGACTAGCGGGAGTGCGGCAGATACGCAGTATTTT,CASRDWTSGSAADTQYF
TRBJ2-7,TRBD1,-,TRBV11-2,TGTGCCAGCAGCTTAGTCTTTCGGCCCAGACAGGGAATCTCCTACGAGCAGTACTTC,CASSLVFRPRQGISYEQYF
TRBJ1-6,TRBD1,few,TRBV18,TGTGCCAGCTCACAGTACGCTTCCAGGGGGAGTAATTCACCCCTCCACTTT,CASSQYASRGSNSPLHF
TRBJ1-2,-,-,TRBV3-1/TRBV3-2,TGTGCCAGCAGCCAAGTCCCGGGTTTGGGCTTGGGGGGCTACACCTTC,CASSQVPGLGLGGYTF
TRBJ2-3,TRBD2,medium-sized,TRBV19,TGTGCCAGTAGTATAGGGACTAGCCCAGATACGCAGTATTTT,CASSIGTSPDTQYF
TRBJ2-3,TRBD1,-,TRBV6-6,TGTGCCAGCAGCCCTAGGACAGGGGGCACAGATACGCAGTATTTT,CASSPRTGGTDTQYF
TRBJ1-3,-,once,TRBV6-5,TGTGCCAGCAGTTACGCGGGGGTTGGCTCTGGAAACACCATATATTTT,CASSYAGVGSGNTIYF
TRBJ2-1,-,-,TRBV7-8,TGTGCCAGCAGCTTACGGCCGGGCTCCTACAATGAGCAGTTCTTC,CASSLRPGSYNEQFF
TRBJ1-5,TRBD1,-,TRBV30,TGTGCCTGCTCCGGACAGGGCAATCAGCCCCAGCATTTT,CACSGQGNQPQHF
TRBJ1-1,-,-,TRBV12-3/TRBV12-4,TGTGCCAGCAGTTCAAACGGGAACACTGAAGCTTTCTTT,CASSSNGNTEAFF
TRBJ1-6,TRBD1,few,TRBV19,TGTGCCACTGGGACAGGGGGGTCTGATTCACCCCTCCACTTT,CATGTGGSDSPLHF
TRBJ1-4,TRBD1,-,TRBV30,TGTGCCTGGAGTGCCACCGGGACAGGGGGTGAAAAACTGTTTTTT,CAWSATGTGGEKLFF
TRBJ1-5,-,once,TRBV5-4,TGTGCCAGCAGCTCTGGACAGACCCAGCCCCAGCATTTT,CASSSGQTQPQHF
TRBJ1-6,TRBD1,few,TRBV14,TGTGCCAGCAGCCCCCTGGGACAGCCCAGGAATTCACCCCTCCACTTT,CASSPLGQPRNSPLHF
TRBJ2-3,TRBD2,-,TRBV28,TGTGCCAGCAGTGGGACCCTAGCGGGGTTCACAGATACGCAGTATTTT,CASSGTLAGFTDTQYF
TRBJ2-7,-,few,TRBV2,TGTGCCAGCAGTGACTTCGGCCAGGCAACCTACGAGCAGTACTTC,CASSDFGQATYEQYF
TRBJ2-3,-,-,TRBV6-5,TGTGCCAGCAGTACGACACTAGCTTTGTTAGATACGCAGTATTTT,CASSTTLALLDTQYF
TRBJ2-2,-,-,TRBV12-5,TGTGCTAGTGGTTTGGATCGTGGGGGGGCTGTGTCCGGGGAGCTGTTTTTT,CASGLDRGGAVSGELFF
TRBJ2-7,TRBD2,few,TRBV4-2,TGTGCCAGCAGCCAAGCCCGAGGAGGGAGGGCCTCCTACGAGCAGTACTTC,CASSQARGGRASYEQYF
TRBJ2-1,TRBD2,-,TRBV29-1,TGCAGCGTCATAACGACTAGCGGGGGGTACAATGAGCAGTTCTTC,CSVITTSGGYNEQFF
TRBJ1-5,TRBD1,-,TRBV19,TGTGCCAGTAGTACAGGGACAGAATATCAGCCCCAGCATTTT,CASSTGTEYQPQHF
TRBJ2-1,-,-,TRBV19,TGTGCCAGTAGCGAGGGGGGTATTGGGTACAATGAGCAGTTCTTC,CASSEGGIGYNEQFF
TRBJ1-1,-,-,TRBV11-3,TGTGCCAGCAGCCCCGGAAGGGGGAGCACCCGGGGCACTGAAGCTTTCTTT,CASSPGRGSTRGTEAFF
TRBJ1-4,-,-,TRBV9,TGTGCCAGCAGCGTAGAGAGAGCCAGGGAAGGCAGCGAAAAACTGTTTTTT,CASSVERAREGSEKLFF
TRBJ1-5,TRBD1,-,TRBV7-8,TGTGCCAGCAGCTCTTACCGACTCCCGGGACAGGGACGGCCCCAGCATTTT,CASSSYRLPGQGRPQHF
TRBJ1-2,-,-,TRBV21-1,TGTGCCAGCAGCAAAGAGGAAAGGGAAGGCTCTATTAACTATGGCTACACCTTC,CASSKEEREGSINYGYTF
TRBJ2-3,TRBD2,-,TRBV7-2,TGTGCCAGCAGCTCGCCTAAGACTAGCCCAGATACGCAGTATTTT,CASSSPKTSPDTQYF
TRBJ2-7,TRBD1,-,TRBV5-1,TGCGCCAGCAGCCCCGGGACAGGGGGATGGGAGCAGTACTTC,CASSPGTGGWEQYF
TRBJ2-1,-,once,TRBV6-6,TGTGCCAGCAGTATCAACCCCACCTACAATGAGCAGTTCTTC,CASSINPTYNEQFF
TRBJ2-4,-,once,TRBV5-1,TGCGCCAGCAGCTTGGAAGCAGCAGAAAACATTCAGTACTTC,CASSLEAAENIQYF
TRBJ1-5,TRBD1,-,TRBV6-5,TGTGCCAGCAGATGGACAGGGGAAGATCAGCCCCAGCATTTT,CASRWTGEDQPQHF
TRBJ1-4,TRBD1,once,TRBV18,TGTGCCAGCTCACGACAGGGATTAGGTGAAAAACTGTTTTTT,CASSRQGLGEKLFF
TRBJ2-2,-,large,TRBV7-6,TGTGCCACCACGCCCCTCTCAGCGAACACCGGGGAGCTGTTTTTT,CATTPLSANTGELFF
TRBJ2-1,-,-,TRBV6-5,TGTGCCAGCAGTTATTACGGGAGTAGGAATGAGCAGTTCTTC,CASSYYGSRNEQFF